One sample yielded the 18 T cell receptor beta chains listed below, sequenced in a study of blood T cell repertoires in COVID-19. The method was immunoSEQ multiplex PCR; TCRdb's version includes in-frame clones alone and lacks a portion of them. The table records roughly 56,000 clones, around 93% of them present only once. Sequencing input: peripheral blood. All receptors come from a man aged 45-60 years with active COVID-19.

The chain has TRBV28 and TRBJ1-2, with D perhaps TRBD1 (6 bases). This CDR3 has 11 residues. Per germline, CDR1 MDHEN and CDR2 SYDVKM. Trimming left V 9 bases short and J 5 bases short, with 10 bases between. The CDR3 region has the DNA TGTGCCAGTAGGGGGGGATATGGCTACACCTTC. Translated: CASRGGYGYTF.

This sequence joins TRBV15 and TRBJ2-7; D remains ambiguous. The CDR3 sequence is 14 residues long. The V gene lost 5 bases and the J gene lost 1 base, with 12 bases spanning the gap. From germline, CDR1 is LNHNV and CDR2 YYDKDF (reference sequence). CDR3 region: CATSYEWASYEQYF. DNA for the CDR3: TGTGCCACCAGCTACGAGTGGGCTTCCTACGAGCAGTACTTC. The full variable domain, completed using reference TRBV15 and TRBJ2-7, is DAMVIQNPRYQVTQFGKPVTLSCSQTLNHNVMYWYQQKSSQAPKLLFHYYDKDFNNEADTPDNFQSRRPNTSFCFLDIRSPGLGDTAMYLCATSYEWASYEQYFGPGTRLTVT.

CDR3 nucleotides: TGTGCCAGCAGCTTCATGGGGGGCAATGAGCAGTTCTTC. Its translation: CASSFMGGNEQFF. V gene TRBV5-4 combines with J gene TRBJ2-1, with D tentatively TRBD2 (6 bases). Germline V gives CDR1 SGHNT, CDR2 YYREEE (reference sequence). With 2 bases removed from V and 6 bases from J, the gap between germline ends came to 9 bases. The CDR3 sequence is 13 residues long.

The gene calls are TRBV5-6 and TRBJ2-7; TRBD1 agrees at 8 bases. J lost 5 bases, V lost 4 bases, and 11 bases had no gene match. The CDR3 consists of 15 residues. The germline V gene encodes CDR1 SGHDT and CDR2 YYEEEE. CDR3 region: CASSDDRTGLHEQYF. The CDR3, as DNA: TGTGCCAGCAGCGACGACCGGACAGGGCTTCACGAGCAGTACTTC.

The chain couples TRBV6-5 to TRBJ1-6; a weak D match, TRBD1 (6 bases). Germline V CDR1 and CDR2: MNHEY, SVGAGI. The CDR3 has 15 amino acids. Trimming shortened V by 8 bases and J by 2 bases, and 13 bases separated the two germline ends. The CDR3 region is CASHEGVPYNSPLHF. The CDR3 coding sequence is TGTGCCAGCCACGAGGGGGTACCCTATAATTCACCCCTCCACTTT.

On this clone: Its ends do not fully match the called genes, so a read error is possible. The chain recombines TRBV20-1 with TRBJ1-4; D is uncertain. This CDR3 region has 13 residues. The germline V gene has CDR1 DFQATT and CDR2 SNEGSKA (reference sequence). The CDR3 DNA reads TGCAGTACTAGTCCCAATTCTAATGAAAAACTGTTTTTT. It codes for CSTSPNSNEKLFF.

The chain has TRBV3-1 (or the pseudogene TRBV3-2) and TRBJ1-6; D is possibly TRBD1 (5 bases). The CDR3 totals 14 residues. Trimming took off 0 bases at V and 6 bases at J, with 6 bases between the two ends. Germline V gene data show CDR1 as LGHDT and CDR2 as YNNKEL (reference sequence). The CDR3 bases are TGTGCCAGCAGCCAAGACAGGGTTAATTCACCCCTCCACTTT. Protein: CASSQDRVNSPLHF.

This sequence joins TRBV7-8 and TRBJ2-1; 8 nucleotides line up with TRBD2. With V trimmed by 1 base and J by 7 bases, 6 bases remained unmatched. The V gene's germline CDR1 is SGHVS and CDR2 FQNEAQ. The CDR3 sequence is 15 residues long. CDR3 coding DNA: TGTGCCAGCAGCTTAGGGGGACTAGTGGGGAATGAGCAGTTCTTC. This translates into CASSLGGLVGNEQFF.

This chain uses TRBV7-8 with TRBJ1-1; 7 bases agree with TRBD1. V dropped 5 bases and J dropped 2; count of bases not matched to a gene: 5. This CDR3 is 14 amino acids long. CDR1 and CDR2 (germline): SGHVS, FQNEAQ. CDR3 sequence: CASSPGTVNTEAFF. In DNA form, the CDR3 reads TGTGCCAGCAGCCCCGGGACAGTTAACACTGAAGCTTTCTTT.

This sequence joins TRBV27 and TRBJ2-7, with D maybe TRBD2 (5 bases). Trimming pared 3 bases from V and 4 bases from J, leaving 16 bases between. This CDR3 contains 15 residues. The germline V gene has CDR1 MNHEY and CDR2 SMNVEV (reference sequence). The CDR3 DNA follows: TGTGCCAGCAGTTTGGTTCGAGGGAGTGCGTACGAGCAGTACTTC. It is translated as CASSLVRGSAYEQYF.

The V gene is TRBV28, the J gene TRBJ1-5; TRBD1 matches 8 bases. V was pared by 6 bases and J by 3 bases, with 10 bases of the junction left unmatched. This CDR3 spans 16 amino acids. Germline V gives CDR1 MDHEN, CDR2 SYDVKM. CDR3 nucleotides: TGTGCCAGCAGAGGATTCGGGACAGGAGCCAATCAGCCCCAGCATTTT. Amino acid sequence: CASRGFGTGANQPQHF.

The V gene is TRBV28, the J gene TRBJ1-6; D ambiguous. The CDR3 runs to 15 residues. The germline gives CDR1 MDHEN, CDR2 SYDVKM. V was clipped by 7 bases and J by 0 bases, with 10 bases between them. The CDR3 protein is CASTTASSYNSPLHF. The CDR3 region has the DNA TGTGCCAGCACCACCGCTAGCTCCTATAATTCACCCCTCCACTTT. Drawing the rest from reference TRBV28 and TRBJ1-6, the complete variable domain is DVKVTQSSRYLVKRTGEKVFLECVQDMDHENMFWYRQDPGLGLRLIYFSYDVKMKEKGDIPEGYSVSREKKERFSLILESASTNQTSMYLCASTTASSYNSPLHFGNGTRLTVT.

V usage is TRBV11-2 and J usage is TRBJ1-2; the match to TRBD1 covers 7 bases. This CDR3 is 14 amino acids long. Germline assignment: CDR1 SGHAT and CDR2 FQNNGV. Trimming at V came to 5 bases and at J to 3 bases, leaving 6 bases not matched to a gene. CDR3 amino acids: CASSQDRNDYGYTF. CDR3 nucleotides: TGTGCCAGCAGCCAGGACAGGAATGACTATGGCTACACCTTC.

The chain carries TRBV28 and TRBJ2-1; 8 nucleotides align to TRBD2. Unmatched junction bases numbered 13, after V lost 1 base and J lost 5 bases. The CDR3 spans 18 residues. The V gene's germline CDR1 is MDHEN and CDR2 SYDVKM. The chain's CDR3 is CASSLSQGLGNLDNEQFF. Written as DNA, the CDR3 is TGTGCCAGCAGTTTATCCCAGGGACTAGGGAATCTGGACAATGAGCAGTTCTTC.

The chain recombines TRBV27 with TRBJ1-2; 10 bases agree with TRBD1. The CDR3 is 14 amino acids. Germline CDR1 MNHEY, CDR2 SMNVEV (reference sequence). V dropped 10 bases and J dropped 4; count of bases not matched to a gene: 9. The CDR3 here is CATSDRGRGYGYTF. CDR3 nucleotide sequence: TGTGCCACCTCAGACAGGGGGCGCGGCTATGGCTACACCTTC.

This chain uses TRBV6-2 or TRBV6-3 with TRBJ2-5, with TRBD2 as a possible D gene (5 bases). CDR1 is MNHEY, CDR2 SVGEGT, per germline. There are 16 residues in the CDR3. V shed 3 bases and J shed 4 bases, with 18 bases lying between them. CDR3 in DNA: TGTGCCAGCAGTTATTCACTCACGGGGATCGCAGAGACCCAGTACTTC. This sequence encodes CASSYSLTGIAETQYF.

The sample holds one count of this clone. V gene TRBV14 combines with J gene TRBJ2-5; D is perhaps TRBD2 (6 bases). Germline-derived CDR1 and CDR2 are SGHDN and FVKESK. V was trimmed by 0 bases and J by 9 bases, leaving 11 bases between them. This CDR3 is built from 13 residues. CDR3 in DNA: TGTGCCAGCAGCCAAGAAGATTGGGGGGCCCAGTACTTC. This encodes CASSQEDWGAQYF.

This clone was seen only once. The chain combines TRBV7-3 with TRBJ2-3, with unresolved D. V lost 5 bases and J lost 0, with 15 bases in between. Looked up from germline, CDR1 is SGHTA and CDR2 is FQGTGA. This CDR3 has 16 amino acids. The CDR3 nucleotides are TGTGCCAGCAGCCCCGACCGGTTAGCCAGCACAGATACGCAGTATTTT. Its translation: CASSPDRLASTDTQYF.